These 4 T cell receptor beta chains were sequenced from one sample in a study of cytomegalovirus exposure and HLA in healthy donors. PCR used 60 Vbeta primers and 13 Jbeta primers. Here immunoSEQ multiplex PCR was the method, and the copy in TCRdb shows in-frame clones only, minus some. The sample comprises about 220,000 clones, over 80% of which are singletons, and about 6.1% rests with the top ten. The sample taken for sequencing was PBMCs. These receptors were taken from a man aged 35-49 years in good health and CMV-seropositive.

The chain couples TRBV9 to TRBJ1-1, with 7 bases matching TRBD1. The CDR3 covers 14 residues. Germline trimming cut 4 bases from V and 4 bases from J; bases unmatched to any gene: 7. Per the germline V gene, CDR1 is SGDLS and CDR2 is YYNGEE. CDR3 loop: CASSPVTGSTEAFF. CDR3 DNA: TGTGCCAGCAGCCCAGTGACAGGGAGCACTGAAGCTTTCTTT.

The chain joins TRBV18 to TRBJ2-1; 10 bases fit TRBD1. J was trimmed by 8 bases and V by 4 bases; bases with no gene match: 5. There are 14 residues in the CDR3. Germline-derived CDR1 and CDR2 are KGHSH and LQKENI. CDR3 residues: CASSHRTGGDEQFF. CDR3 nucleotide sequence: TGTGCCAGCTCACACCGGACAGGGGGGGATGAGCAGTTCTTC.

V gene TRBV6-5 combines with J gene TRBJ2-1; TRBD2 is a possible D gene (6 bases). Germline V gives CDR1 MNHEY, CDR2 SVGAGI. CDR3 length equals 14 residues. The V and J ends lost 6 bases and 6 bases respectively, with 15 bases between them. The CDR3 region is CASRGRWESNEQFF. Here the CDR3 DNA reads TGTGCCAGCAGGGGGAGGTGGGAGTCCAATGAGCAGTTCTTC.

This chain links TRBV10-3 with TRBJ2-7; TRBD1 matches 7 bases. This CDR3 contains 15 residues. J gave up 0 bases and V 2 bases, and 4 bases lay outside the gene matches. CDR1 is ENHRY, CDR2 SYGVKD, per germline. The CDR3 sequence is CAISEPGTDSYEQYF. CDR3 nucleotides: TGTGCCATCAGTGAGCCAGGGACAGACTCCTACGAGCAGTACTTC.